The 2 T cell receptor beta chains below come from one sample, sequenced in a study of T cells in Graves' hyperthyroidism and ophthalmopathy. It was RNA transcripts that yielded the amplified TCR beta CDR3 regions. RT-PCR in the first round (using the HTBI primer set) targeted the TCR CDR3. A single record per CDR3 protein comes from TCRdb applying MiXCR to the multiplex PCR reads. The table shows around 430,000 distinct CDR3 sequences, with about 15% occurring only once. Material: blood. All receptors derive from a woman under 40 with Graves' hyperthyroidism.

This clonotype was picked up a small number of times. The chain combines TRBV29-1 with TRBJ2-7; D might be TRBD1 (6 bases). The germline V and J ends were trimmed by 4 bases and 7 bases, with 14 bases remaining between them. CDR1 is SQVTM, CDR2 ANQGSEA, per germline. The CDR3 covers 12 residues. The CDR3 loop is CSVAQGYREQYF. The CDR3 DNA follows: TGCAGCGTTGCACAGGGATATCGGGAGCAGTACTTC.

This clonotype has at least ten counts. The chain combines TRBV20-1 with TRBJ2-7; TRBD1 matches at 7 bases. CDR1 is DFQATT, CDR2 SNEGSKA, per germline (reference sequence). Trimming took 6 bases from V and 0 from J; bases not matched to a gene: 5. The CDR3 extends over 13 amino acids. The CDR3 DNA follows: TGCAGTGCCCAAGGGGGCCCCTCCTACGAGCAGTACTTC. As protein: CSAQGGPSYEQYF.